This T cell receptor (beta chain) was identified during a study of T cell responses to AZD1222 COVID-19 vaccine (dated by TCRdb to the early 2020s). Regarding the research as a whole: Because spike-specific TCR depth and breadth did not differ between the two schedules, AZD1222 recipients who got a second dose at roughly 4 weeks were pooled with those who got a second dose at roughly 12 weeks. A total of just over 230 trial participants underwent TCR sequencing, of whom some 200 had received two doses of AZD1222 and about 25 had received two doses of the MenACWY control vaccine. Enrollment into the trials was organized by age into subgroups of 18-55, 56-69 and 70-plus years, and those subgroups contained roughly 140, 27 and 60 TCR-sequenced participants, respectively. The investigation overall reported the following: Conclusions about previously exposed vaccinees are limited because only six or seven AZD1222 recipients were SARS-CoV-2 seropositive at baseline. A significant rise in spike-specific TCR breadth and depth was observed after two AZD1222 doses relative to day 0 and relative to MenACWY recipients. Nearly half of unique spike-specific TCRs reportedly recognized epitopes outside regions mutated in the B.1.351 and B.1.1.7 variants. The whole spike protein was spanned by vaccine-associated CD4 TCRs, and dominant responses were seen in regions 160-218 and 743-854. Most participants were white British and females outnumbered males, and the authors suggested that clonal diversity may have been underestimated. No day 14 peak-response samples were available, so repertoires were characterized only after the peak T cell response. In the small 56-69-year group, the increase in depth fell short of significance, most likely because of low power.

The CDR3 regions of human TCRbeta chains were subjected to immunosequencing. The paper's data handling went like this. TCRs in the repertoires were matched against a reference library of SARS-CoV-2-specific TCRs that had been generated with the MIRA antigen-specificity platform. Breadth was defined as the fraction of unique TCRs that were SARS-CoV-2-associated, and depth was defined as the fraction of total T cells that were SARS-CoV-2-associated. Each spike-specific TCR was assigned to its reactive spike region and to a CD4 or CD8 class using the MIRA data. Log10-transformed breadth and depth values were compared by one-way ANOVA with Sidak's multiple comparisons tests. This is the immuneACCESS table as TCRdb keeps it, with only in-frame sequences that have V and J called. A part of the clones is gone; compared with another copy, unresolved V genes explain less than half, and the rest is unexplained. V and J calls and clone size are copied from that table; D and trimming were computed from the DNA. The sample profile shows 120,000 to 150,000 clones; 90% of them were found once. In total, the top ten clones hold roughly 3.1% of the sample.

Concerning this clone itself: Its antigen is still unknown. One base away there is no much larger clone; base qualities are not given.

Spanning cysteine to phenylalanine, the CDR3 consists of 13 amino acids. Only the CDR3 DNA stays, 39 bases, in frame from base 1. Reading the germline V gene gives CDR1 SGHTA and CDR2 FQGNSA. V drops 6 bases and J drops 0 bases, leaving 7 bases in between. Taken with the paper, the label for time point translates to: baseline before first vaccination. The vaccinee samples were drawn from two UK trials, COV001 and COV002, one of which was a single-blind randomized controlled phase 2/3 trial testing AZD1222 (ChAdOx1 nCoV-19) in healthy adults. Trial participant PBMC samples were collected at day 0 and day 28 after the second dose for TCRbeta chain sequencing.

The sequence is built from TRBV7-2 and TRBJ2-3, with no D gene named confidently. The TCR originated in an adult in good health. Material: peripheral blood, obtained on day 0 of AZD1222 vaccination. The bases are TGTGCCAGCAGAGACGGGAGCACAGATACGCAGTATTTT. Protein translation: CASRDGSTDTQYF.